Presented here are 11 T cell receptor beta chains from one specimen sequenced in a study of blood T cell repertoires in COVID-19. This table comes from immunoSEQ multiplex PCR, and its TCRdb copy is limited to in-frame clones, with some not included. The sample lists 200,000 to 300,000 clones, approximately 89% seen once, with roughly 1.6% in the top ten. The sample consisted of peripheral blood. The receptors originated from a woman aged 60 to 75 who had recovered from COVID-19.

This chain connects TRBV4-1 to TRBJ1-4, with D perhaps matching TRBD1 (5 bases). This CDR3 contains 16 residues. The germline CDR1 and CDR2 sequences are MGHRA and YSYEKL. The V gene lost 0 bases and the J gene lost 3 bases, with 11 bases spanning the gap. CDR3 sequence reads: CASSQDPPGSNEKLFF. Here the CDR3 DNA reads TGCGCCAGCAGCCAAGATCCCCCAGGGTCTAATGAAAAACTGTTTTTT.

The CDR3, as DNA: TGTGCCAGCAGCCAAGATTTGAGGGTCGTGGGAAATGAGCAGTTCTTC. Protein sequence: CASSQDLRVVGNEQFF. This chain links TRBV4-2 with TRBJ2-1; D is perhaps TRBD2 (5 bases). With 0 bases removed from V and 7 bases from J, the gap between germline ends came to 16 bases. This CDR3 spans 16 amino acids. Germline CDR1 reads LGHNA; CDR2 reads YNFKEQ.

The chain joins TRBV11-3 to TRBJ1-2, with TRBD1 matching 7 bases. The CDR3 runs to 13 residues. CDR1 and CDR2 (germline): SGHNT, YENEEA. J lost 8 bases, V lost 5 bases, and 8 bases had no gene match. CDR3 DNA: TGTGCCAGCAGCAATCCGGGACAGCAGGGCTACACCTTC. Translating it yields CASSNPGQQGYTF.

This chain joins TRBV19 and TRBJ2-7, with D tentatively TRBD1 (6 bases). The germline gives CDR1 LNHDA, CDR2 SQIVND (reference sequence). The CDR3 consists of 13 residues. V shed 5 bases and J shed 1 base, with 9 bases lying between them. The CDR3 region has the DNA TGTGCCAGTAGTCGACAGGTTTCCTACGAGCAGTACTTC. It codes for CASSRQVSYEQYF.

This clone showed up many times. This chain joins TRBV4-3 and TRBJ1-2; 7 bases agree with TRBD1. The CDR3 runs to 15 residues. The ends lost 4 bases at V and 4 bases at J; junction bases unmatched: 9. Germline CDR1 is LGHNA and CDR2 is YSLEER. CDR3 nucleotides: TGCGCCAGCAGCCCCCTCGAAGGGGGCGGCTATGGCTACACCTTC. Translation: CASSPLEGGGYGYTF.

The chain employs TRBV19 and TRBJ2-2; 10 bases fit TRBD1. This CDR3 has 16 residues. Germline V gene lookup returns CDR1 LNHDA and CDR2 SQIVND (reference sequence). Trimming cost V 9 bases and J 4 bases; bases outside gene matches: 11. The DNA for the CDR3 is TGTGCCAGCCTCCCCGCGGGACAGGGGAGCACCGGGGAGCTGTTTTTT. Protein sequence: CASLPAGQGSTGELFF.

This rearrangement joins TRBV9 to TRBJ2-1; D is perhaps TRBD2 (5 bases). The CDR3 is 16 amino acids. Trimming shortened V by 3 bases and J by 7 bases, and 20 bases separated the two germline ends. The V gene's germline CDR1 is SGDLS and CDR2 YYNGEE. CDR3 sequence (DNA): TGTGCCAGCAGCGGATGGGGAGATAGCTCCGCAAATGAGCAGTTCTTC. The encoded protein is CASSGWGDSSANEQFF. Complete variable domain (other parts from reference TRBV9 and TRBJ2-1): DSGVTQTPKHLITATGQRVTLRCSPRSGDLSVYWYQQSLDQGLQFLIQYYNGEERAKGNILERFSAQQFPDLHSELNLSSLELGDSALYFCASSGWGDSSANEQFFGPGTRLTVL.

This clone was observed a single time. The DNA for the CDR3 is TGTGCCAGCAGTCGGGACAGGCTGTCCTACGAGCAGTACTTC. Translation gives CASSRDRLSYEQYF. The chain employs TRBV27 and TRBJ2-7; 8 bases are shared with TRBD1. This CDR3 is 14 amino acids long. The V gene's germline CDR1 is MNHEY and CDR2 SMNVEV (reference sequence). Trimming removed 5 bases from V and 1 base from J; junction bases left unmatched: 4.

The CDR3 nucleotides read TGTGCTAGTGCCCTGGGGTACGACGGGAGCGGGACTGAAGCTTTCTTT. It codes for CASALGYDGSGTEAFF. V gene TRBV12-5 combines with J gene TRBJ1-1; D remains unclear. Per the germline V gene, CDR1 is LGHNT and CDR2 is FRNRAP. The germline V and J ends were trimmed by 7 bases and 5 bases, with 23 bases remaining between them. The length of the CDR3 is 16 residues. Using reference TRBV12-5 and TRBJ1-1 for the parts outside the CDR3, the full variable domain is DARVTQTPRHKVTEMGQEVTMRCQPILGHNTVFWYRQTMMQGLELLAYFRNRAPLDDSGMPKDRFSAEMPDATLATLKIQPSEPRDSAVYFCASALGYDGSGTEAFFGQGTRLTVV.

This chain links TRBV13 with TRBJ2-2, with D hard to call. The CDR3 contains 14 residues. With 5 bases removed from V and 4 bases from J, the gap between germline ends came to 11 bases. The V gene's germline CDR1 is PRHDT and CDR2 FYEKMQ (reference sequence). In nucleotides, the CDR3 is TGTGCCAGCAGCCAACCAATAGCCACCGGGGAGCTGTTTTTT. Protein sequence: CASSQPIATGELFF.

The gene calls are TRBV19 and TRBJ1-5, with D possibly being TRBD1 (6 bases). The CDR3 is 17 residues long. V was pared by 0 bases and J by 6 bases, with 18 bases between. The germline V gene has CDR1 LNHDA and CDR2 SQIVND (reference sequence). The CDR3 protein is CASSIEFAGGASQPQHF. CDR3 nucleotides: TGTGCCAGTAGTATAGAGTTTGCGGGGGGCGCCTCTCAGCCCCAGCATTTT.